This T cell receptor (beta chain) emerged from a study of T cells in Graves' hyperthyroidism and ophthalmopathy. About the study: Peripheral blood samples were taken at initial diagnosis, prior to any treatment.

In germline, CDR1 is GTSNPN, CDR2 SVGIG (reference sequence). The CDR3 spans 15 residues. The ends lost 8 bases at V and 10 bases at J; junction bases unmatched: 14. The PBMCs studied were ones that came from 10 ml fresh peripheral blood. This clonotype was counted many times. There were TCR beta CDR3 regions amplified from RNA transcripts. The HTBI set primed first-round TCR CDR3 RT-PCR. Via MiXCR, TCRdb re-called the multiplex PCR reads, giving one row per CDR3 protein. The sample lists about 130,000 distinct CDR3 sequences; more than 20% were seen once. What was sequenced was blood. This clonotype was sampled from a woman aged 45-60 years with Graves' hyperthyroidism that later progressed to Graves' ophthalmopathy. The rearrangement joins TRBV30 to TRBJ1-6; TRBD1 aligns across 10 bases. CDR3 in DNA: TGTGCCGCTGCTGGGGACAGGGGTGGAGTATCACCCCTCCACTTT. It is translated as CAAAGDRGGVSPLHF.